Included here is one TCR beta chain sequence, with context. The entry originates in a study of control samples from healthy donors and cancer patients. Assay: immunoSEQ multiplex PCR; the TCRdb copy retains only in-frame clones and omits some. The table has approximately 170,000 clones, 85% to 90% seen once; the top ten hold about 1.4%. Germline V lookup: CDR1 SGHTA, CDR2 FQGNSA. V lost 3 bases to trimming and J lost 6 bases, with 21 bases between them. The CDR3 sequence is 17 residues long. The V gene is TRBV7-2, the J gene TRBJ2-1, with a tentative D call TRBD1 (5 bases). This clonotype originated in a woman between 45 and 60 years old in good health. The sample taken for sequencing was blood. The CDR3 nucleotides are TGTGCCAGCAGCTTCAAAGGAACAGGATATTATGCCAATGAGCAGTTCTTC. Its protein is CASSFKGTGYYANEQFF.